The TCR beta chain under discussion was sequenced for a study of CD8+CD57+ T cells in acquired aplastic anemia. Whole-study results and caveats: Between the patient and control groups, CD8+ Simpson's diversity did not differ significantly. Roughly 31 CD8+ CDR3 sequences occurred in both the patients and the controls.

Genomic DNA templated the TCR beta VDJ and CDR3 profiling. TCRdb ran MiXCR on the reads and lists one entry per CDR3 protein. The data contain roughly 170,000 distinct CDR3 sequences, approximately 48% of them singletons. Notes on this clonotype: The antigen remains unidentified.

Individuals selected for sequencing had exhibited CD8+CD57+ cell expansion on flow cytometry. Every patient was diagnosed with severe acquired aplastic anemia. The blood sampling took place in patients who had so far received no therapy. The V end lost 6 bases, the J end lost 6 bases, and 16 bases lay between the germline ends. The CDR3 extends over 14 amino acids. Germline assignment: CDR1 SGDLS and CDR2 YYNGEE. The receptor was derived from a human donor with aplastic anemia. The sequenced material came from sorted CD4+, CD8+, or CD8+CD57+ T cells (not recorded which) from PBMCs. The chain employs TRBV9 and TRBJ2-1; D possibly corresponds to TRBD2 (6 bases). The CDR3 DNA follows: TGTGCCAGCACCGCGCGACTAGAAAGCAATGAGCAGTTCTTC. It encodes CASTARLESNEQFF.